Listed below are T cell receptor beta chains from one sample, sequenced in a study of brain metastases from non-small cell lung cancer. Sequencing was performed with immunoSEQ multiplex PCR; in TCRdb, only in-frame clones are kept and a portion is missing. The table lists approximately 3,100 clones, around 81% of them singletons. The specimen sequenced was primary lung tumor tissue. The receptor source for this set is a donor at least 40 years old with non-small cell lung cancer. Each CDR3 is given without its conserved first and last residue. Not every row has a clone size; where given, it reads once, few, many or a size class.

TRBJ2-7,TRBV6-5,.,ASGLGVYEQY
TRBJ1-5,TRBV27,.,ASSPYQGYNQPQH
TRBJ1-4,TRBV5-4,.,ASSLGGGTNEKLF
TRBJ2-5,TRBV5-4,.,ANSPQGRRQETQY
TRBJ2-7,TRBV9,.,ASSVDRQGLVEQY
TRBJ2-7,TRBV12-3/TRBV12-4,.,ASSSFTDEQY
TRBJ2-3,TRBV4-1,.,ASSQRDRSTDTQY
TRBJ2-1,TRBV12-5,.,ASGFSPSSYNEQF
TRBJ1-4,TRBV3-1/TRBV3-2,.,ASSHGDSLGKLF
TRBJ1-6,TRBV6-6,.,ASTPPGGNSPLH
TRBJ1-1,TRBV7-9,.,ASSLRRSEAF
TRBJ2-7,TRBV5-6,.,ASSFGGAEQY
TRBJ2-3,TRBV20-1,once,SAVGTDTQY
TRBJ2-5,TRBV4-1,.,ASSQDRIPRETQY
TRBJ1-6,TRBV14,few,ASSRKMGAGQVNSPLH
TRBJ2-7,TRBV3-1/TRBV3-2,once,ASSQDLGQNEQY
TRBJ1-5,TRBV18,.,ASSPPGGLGNQPQH
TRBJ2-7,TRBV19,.,ATGGLNEQY
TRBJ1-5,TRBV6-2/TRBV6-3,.,ASSGSFNQPQH